Below, 16 T cell receptor beta chains from the same sample are listed, as sequenced in a study of CD8 T cells in Susac syndrome. Random hexamers were used to reverse transcribe about 0.5 to 1 ug of RNA. TCRdb called the immunoSEQ multiplex PCR reads again in MiXCR, with one record for every CDR3 protein. The sample includes approximately 150,000 distinct CDR3 sequences, approximately 95% of them seen just once. The specimen was CD4+ T cells from PBMCs. Receptors originate from a human donor with multiple sclerosis.

Written as DNA, the CDR3 is TGTGCCATCAGTGAAAGAAGTGGGAACGGAGAGCAGTTCTTC. Amino acids: CAISERSGNGEQFF. V usage is TRBV10-3 and J usage is TRBJ2-1; D gene ambiguous. The CDR3 totals 14 residues. Trimming removed 3 bases from V and 10 bases from J, with 16 bases in between. Germline CDR1 ENHRY, CDR2 SYGVKD.

This clonotype was recorded only once. The chain couples TRBV5-1 to TRBJ2-1; D may correspond to TRBD1 or TRBD2 (5 bases each). The CDR3 runs to 15 residues. Germline CDR1 and CDR2: SGHRS and YFSETQ. Trimming cost V 1 base and J 6 bases, with 14 bases left between them. CDR3 nucleotide sequence: TGCGCCAGCAGCTTGCTCTACGGGGCGGGCAATGAGCAGTTCTTC. Protein: CASSLLYGAGNEQFF.

This rearrangement joins TRBV24-1 to TRBJ2-5; a weak D match, TRBD2 (5 bases). V was clipped by 3 bases and J by 9 bases, with 16 bases between them. The CDR3 contains 14 residues. CDR1 and CDR2 (germline): KGHDR, SFDVKD. The DNA for the CDR3 is TGTGCCACCAGTGATCCCCAGCGTGGAGGCGCCCAGTACTTC. It translates to CATSDPQRGGAQYF.

The chain has TRBV28 and TRBJ2-7, with D tentatively TRBD1 (6 bases). Trimming removed 11 bases at V and 2 bases at J, with 22 bases between. Looked up from germline, CDR1 is MDHEN and CDR2 is SYDVKM. CDR3 length: 15 amino acids. The CDR3 here is CASKGAPGHPYEQYF. The CDR3 nucleotides are TGTGCCTCCAAAGGGGCACCGGGACACCCCTACGAGCAGTACTTC.

This chain links TRBV7-2 with TRBJ1-2, with a weak D call TRBD1 (6 bases). The V end was cut by 4 bases, the J end by 3 bases, with 12 bases between. The germline V gene has CDR1 SGHTA and CDR2 FQGNSA. The length of the CDR3 is 14 residues. CDR3 region: CASSSRQGHYGYTF. The CDR3 DNA reads as TGTGCCAGCAGCTCTCGCCAGGGGCACTATGGCTACACCTTC.

The count of this clonotype is one. The chain employs TRBV27 and TRBJ2-3; 9 nucleotides align to TRBD2. Germline CDR1 MNHEY, CDR2 SMNVEV (reference sequence). Trimming at V came to 3 bases and at J to 2 bases, leaving 3 bases not matched to a gene. CDR3 length: 15 residues. CDR3 nucleotide sequence: TGTGCCAGCAGTTTTGCTAGCGGGACCACAGATACGCAGTATTTT. Its protein is CASSFASGTTDTQYF.

The chain has TRBV20-1 and TRBJ2-1, with 8 bases lining up with TRBD2. Unmatched junction bases numbered 11, after V lost 5 bases and J lost 8 bases. CDR1 is DFQATT, CDR2 SNEGSKA, per germline (reference sequence). This CDR3 region has 14 residues. The chain's CDR3 is CSAPMSGRKYEQFF. The CDR3 bases are TGCAGTGCTCCCATGAGCGGGAGAAAATATGAGCAGTTCTTC.

The chain is built from TRBV9 and TRBJ1-2; the D gene is possibly TRBD1 (6 bases). The CDR3 consists of 16 residues. Trimming pared 4 bases from V and 4 bases from J, leaving 20 bases between. Germline V lookup: CDR1 SGDLS, CDR2 YYNGEE. The CDR3 coding sequence is TGTGCCAGCAGCCCACGACAGGCCGACCTGGCCTATGGCTACACCTTC. Translating gives CASSPRQADLAYGYTF.

This chain links TRBV29-1 with TRBJ1-1; weak D call: TRBD1 (6 bases). Trimming cost V 7 bases and J 5 bases, with 14 bases left between them. The CDR3 runs to 12 residues. CDR1 is SQVTM and CDR2 is ANQGSEA in the germline V gene. CDR3 nucleotide sequence: TGCAGCGCCCAAGGGGGGAGGACTGAAGCTTTCTTT. It specifies CSAQGGRTEAFF.

The chain carries TRBV6-5 and TRBJ1-6, with D hard to call. The CDR3 is 13 amino acids. Germline V gene lookup returns CDR1 MNHEY and CDR2 SVGAGI. The V end lost 4 bases, the J end lost 5 bases, and 6 bases lay between the germline ends. The CDR3 DNA reads TGTGCCAGCAGTTCCCGCGATAATTCACCCCTCCACTTT. Its translation: CASSSRDNSPLHF.

This chain joins TRBV5-4 and TRBJ2-7; D is possibly TRBD1 (6 bases). CDR3 size: 15 residues. Germline V CDR1 and CDR2: SGHNT, YYREEE (reference sequence). Trimming took 0 bases from V and 7 from J, leaving 17 bases between them. CDR3 sequence reads: CASSLGGQGLREQYF. The CDR3 DNA reads as TGTGCCAGCAGCTTGGGGGGGCAGGGTCTGAGGGAGCAGTACTTC.

This chain uses TRBV7-6 with TRBJ1-5; 8 bases line up with TRBD1. Germline loops: CDR1 SGHVS, CDR2 FNYEAQ. This CDR3 spans 18 amino acids. V was pared by 4 bases and J by 0 bases, with 11 bases of the junction left unmatched. CDR3 protein: CASSSAAGGLYSNQPQHF. CDR3 in DNA: TGTGCCAGCAGCTCCGCGGCAGGGGGCCTTTATAGCAATCAGCCCCAGCATTTT. The whole variable domain, filled in from reference TRBV7-6 and TRBJ1-5, reads GAGVSQSPRYKVTKRGQDVALRCDPISGHVSLYWYRQALGQGPEFLTYFNYEAQQDKSGLPNDRFSAERPEGSISTLTIQRTEQRDSAMYRCASSSAAGGLYSNQPQHFGDGTRLSIL.

The sample holds one count of this clonotype. This chain joins TRBV9 and TRBJ1-6, with TRBD1 identical over 8 bases. The CDR3 length is 16 residues. Germline-derived CDR1 and CDR2 are SGDLS and YYNGEE. After removal of 4 bases from V and 6 bases from J, the junction contained 9 bases not matched to a gene. CDR3 sequence reads: CASSPPGTGVNSPLHF. The DNA for the CDR3 is TGTGCCAGCAGCCCTCCCGGGACAGGAGTTAATTCACCCCTCCACTTT. The variable domain in full, completed from reference TRBV9 and TRBJ1-6, reads DSGVTQTPKHLITATGQRVTLRCSPRSGDLSVYWYQQSLDQGLQFLIQYYNGEERAKGNILERFSAQQFPDLHSELNLSSLELGDSALYFCASSPPGTGVNSPLHFGNGTRLTVT.

The genes are TRBV5-1 and TRBJ1-5, with no clear D. Trimming stripped 4 bases from V and 2 bases from J, with 22 bases between. The CDR3 is made up of 18 amino acids. The germline V gene encodes CDR1 SGHRS and CDR2 YFSETQ. The CDR3 sequence is CASSLQPRGAMGNQPQHF. The CDR3 nucleotides read TGCGCCAGCAGCCTACAACCCCGGGGAGCAATGGGCAATCAGCCCCAGCATTTT.

This chain connects TRBV5-1 to TRBJ1-1; D not certain. The V gene's germline CDR1 is SGHRS and CDR2 YFSETQ. V was pared by 4 bases and J by 7 bases, with 17 bases between. This CDR3 is built from 14 residues. In DNA, the CDR3 is TGCGCCAGCAGCCCCTTAGGGCAGGCCAGTGAAGCTTTCTTT. Amino acid sequence: CASSPLGQASEAFF.

This chain joins TRBV30 and TRBJ1-2; TRBD1 might be the D (5 bases). There are 13 residues in the CDR3. CDR1 GTSNPN and CDR2 SVGIG come from the germline V gene (reference sequence). Trimming removed 2 bases at V and 8 bases at J, with 15 bases between. CDR3 sequence (DNA): TGTGCCTGGAGTCACCCACCGGGACGCGGCTACACCTTC. This codes for CAWSHPPGRGYTF.